Shown below are 8 T cell receptor beta chains from a single sample sequenced in a study of blood T cell repertoires in COVID-19. TCRdb keeps only in-frame clones here, not all; method: immunoSEQ multiplex PCR. The sample carries under 300,000 clones, around four fifths recorded once. Sequencing was performed on peripheral blood. These receptors originate from an older woman with active or convalescent COVID-19.

The genes are TRBV6-5 and TRBJ2-5, with D unresolved. The ends were cut back, 8 bases at V and 5 bases at J, with 9 bases in the middle. The length of the CDR3 is 11 residues. Germline loops: CDR1 MNHEY, CDR2 SVGAGI. The DNA for the CDR3 is TGTGCCAGCTCACTAATGGAGACCCAGTACTTC. Its protein product is CASSLMETQYF.

The chain joins TRBV11-2 to TRBJ2-3; TRBD2 matches 11 bases. Per germline, CDR1 SGHAT and CDR2 FQNNGV. The CDR3 is 17 residues long. The V and J ends lost 2 bases and 2 bases, in that order; junction bases with no gene match: 6. Here the CDR3 reads CASSLLAGGSHTDTQYF. The CDR3 nucleotides are TGTGCCAGCAGCTTACTAGCGGGGGGCTCCCACACAGATACGCAGTATTTT.

V and J are TRBV7-8 and TRBJ1-6; 7 bases fit TRBD1. The CDR3 contains 14 residues. Losses at the gene ends were 3 bases for V and 7 bases for J; bases not matched to a gene: 3. Germline V gives CDR1 SGHVS, CDR2 FQNEAQ. Here the CDR3 reads CASSFRQGNSPLHF. The CDR3 DNA reads TGTGCCAGCAGCTTCCGACAGGGAAATTCACCCCTCCACTTT. The full variable domain, in which reference TRBV7-8 and TRBJ1-6 provide the parts outside the CDR3, is GAGVSQSPRYKVAKRGQDVALRCDPISGHVSLFWYQQALGQGPEFLTYFQNEAQLDKSGLPSDRFFAERPEGSVSTLKIQRTQQEDSAVYLCASSFRQGNSPLHFGNGTRLTVT.

The chain links TRBV6-6 to TRBJ1-2; TRBD1 is a possible D gene (6 bases). Germline V gene sequence: CDR1 MNHNY, CDR2 SVGAGI (reference sequence). The CDR3 spans 16 residues. Between the trimmed V and J ends, which lost 6 bases and 5 bases, there was a span of 22 bases. The CDR3 sequence: CASSDPTGGARYGYTF. CDR3 nucleotides: TGTGCCAGCAGCGATCCCACCGGGGGGGCCAGATATGGCTACACCTTC.

This rearrangement joins TRBV7-9 to TRBJ1-2, with a tentative D call TRBD1 (6 bases). Germline CDR1 reads SEHNR; CDR2 reads FQNEAQ (reference sequence). The CDR3 is 13 amino acids. Trimming took off 5 bases at V and 6 bases at J, with 13 bases between the two ends. The CDR3 loop is CASSGPGVHGYTF. CDR3 sequence (DNA): TGTGCCAGCAGCGGGCCAGGGGTTCATGGCTACACCTTC.

The rearrangement links TRBV6-5 to TRBJ2-3, with unresolved D. CDR1 MNHEY and CDR2 SVGAGI come from the germline V gene. The ends were cut back, 6 bases at V and 0 bases at J, with 13 bases in the middle. The CDR3 extends over 15 amino acids. The DNA of the CDR3 is TGTGCCAGCAGCGCTCTGGGCGCGAGCACAGATACGCAGTATTTT. Translation gives CASSALGASTDTQYF.

V and J are TRBV15 and TRBJ2-2; TRBD2 is a possible D gene (5 bases). The V gene's germline CDR1 is LNHNV and CDR2 YYDKDF (reference sequence). CDR3 size: 20 residues. Trimming shortened V by 1 base and J by 9 bases, and 30 bases separated the two germline ends. The CDR3 bases are TGTGCCACCAGCAGAGGAGGGCAGATCACGGATTTCTCGGGTATTAGGGAGCTGTTTTTT. Its translation: CATSRGGQITDFSGIRELFF.

This clone turned up a few times. The chain carries TRBV6-5 and TRBJ1-2; D gene uncertain. Germline lookup yields CDR1 MNHEY and CDR2 SVGAGI. The CDR3 contains 15 residues. With 3 bases removed from V and 5 bases from J, the gap between germline ends came to 16 bases. CDR3 in amino acids: CASSYLREGSYGYTF. CDR3 coding DNA: TGTGCCAGCAGTTATTTACGGGAGGGATCGTATGGCTACACCTTC.